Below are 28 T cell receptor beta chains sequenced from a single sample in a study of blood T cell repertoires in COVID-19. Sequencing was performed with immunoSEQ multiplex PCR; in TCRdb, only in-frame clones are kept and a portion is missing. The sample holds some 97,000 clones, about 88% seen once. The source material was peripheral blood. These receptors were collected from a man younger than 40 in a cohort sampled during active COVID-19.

CDR3 loop: CASSQGAAGQGNIQYF. The DNA of the CDR3 is TGCGCCAGCAGCCAAGGAGCAGCCGGGCAGGGAAACATTCAGTACTTC. The V gene is TRBV4-3, the J gene TRBJ2-4, with a possible D match to TRBD1 (5 bases). This CDR3 spans 16 amino acids. In germline, CDR1 is LGHNA, CDR2 YSLEER. The V gene lost 1 base and the J gene lost 6 bases, with 16 bases spanning the gap.

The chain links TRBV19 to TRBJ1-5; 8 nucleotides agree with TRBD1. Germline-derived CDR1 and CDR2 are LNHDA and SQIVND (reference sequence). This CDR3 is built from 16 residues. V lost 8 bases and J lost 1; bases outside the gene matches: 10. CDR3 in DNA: TGTGCCAGTCACAGACCCCGGGACAGGAGCAATCAGCCCCAGCATTTT. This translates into CASHRPRDRSNQPQHF.

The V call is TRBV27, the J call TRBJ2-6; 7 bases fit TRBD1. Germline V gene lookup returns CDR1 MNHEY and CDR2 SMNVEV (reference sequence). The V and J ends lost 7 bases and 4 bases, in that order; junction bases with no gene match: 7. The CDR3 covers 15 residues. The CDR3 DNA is TGTGCCAGCACAAAGGACAGGTCCGGGGCCAACGTCCTGACTTTC. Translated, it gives CASTKDRSGANVLTF.

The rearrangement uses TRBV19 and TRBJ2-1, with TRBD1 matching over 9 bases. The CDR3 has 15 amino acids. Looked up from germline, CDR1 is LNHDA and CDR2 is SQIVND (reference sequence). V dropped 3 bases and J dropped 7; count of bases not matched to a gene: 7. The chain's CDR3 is CASSISGTGYNEQFF. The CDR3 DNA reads TGTGCCAGTAGTATCTCTGGGACAGGGTATAATGAGCAGTTCTTC.

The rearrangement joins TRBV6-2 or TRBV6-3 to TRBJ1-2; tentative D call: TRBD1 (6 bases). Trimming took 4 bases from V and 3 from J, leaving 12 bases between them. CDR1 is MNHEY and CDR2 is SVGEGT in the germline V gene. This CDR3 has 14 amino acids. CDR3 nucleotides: TGTGCCAGCAGTTCAGGGGCCGATTACTATGGCTACACCTTC. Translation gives CASSSGADYYGYTF.

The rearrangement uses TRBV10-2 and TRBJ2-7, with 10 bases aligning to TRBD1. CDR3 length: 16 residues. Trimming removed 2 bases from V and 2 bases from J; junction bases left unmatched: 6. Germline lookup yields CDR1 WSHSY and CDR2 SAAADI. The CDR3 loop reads CASSEPGQGDPYEQYF. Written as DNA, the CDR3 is TGCGCCAGCAGTGAGCCAGGACAGGGGGATCCCTACGAGCAGTACTTC.

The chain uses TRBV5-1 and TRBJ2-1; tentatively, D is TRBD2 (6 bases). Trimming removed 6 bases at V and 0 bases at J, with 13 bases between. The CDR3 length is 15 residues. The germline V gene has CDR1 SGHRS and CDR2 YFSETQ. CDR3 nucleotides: TGCGCCAGCATGGCGGGGTTTAGCTCCTACAATGAGCAGTTCTTC. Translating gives CASMAGFSSYNEQFF. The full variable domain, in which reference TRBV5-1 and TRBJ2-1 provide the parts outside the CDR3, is KAGVTQTPRYLIKTRGQQVTLSCSPISGHRSVSWYQQTPGQGLQFLFEYFSETQRNKGNFPGRFSGRQFSNSRSEMNVSTLELGDSALYLCASMAGFSSYNEQFFGPGTRLTVL.

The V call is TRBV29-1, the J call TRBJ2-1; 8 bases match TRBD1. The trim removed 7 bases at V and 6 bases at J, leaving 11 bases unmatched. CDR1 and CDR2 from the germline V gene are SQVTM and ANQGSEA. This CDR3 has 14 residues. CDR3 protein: CSATQDRVVNEQFF. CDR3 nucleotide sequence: TGCAGCGCTACACAGGACAGGGTAGTCAATGAGCAGTTCTTC.

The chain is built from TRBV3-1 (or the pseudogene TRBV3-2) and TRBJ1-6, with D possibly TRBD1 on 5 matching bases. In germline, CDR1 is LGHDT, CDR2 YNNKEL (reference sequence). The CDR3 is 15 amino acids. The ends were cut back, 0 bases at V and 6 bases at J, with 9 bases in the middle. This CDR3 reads CASSQETGVNSPLHF. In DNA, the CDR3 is TGTGCCAGCAGCCAAGAAACAGGAGTTAATTCACCCCTCCACTTT.

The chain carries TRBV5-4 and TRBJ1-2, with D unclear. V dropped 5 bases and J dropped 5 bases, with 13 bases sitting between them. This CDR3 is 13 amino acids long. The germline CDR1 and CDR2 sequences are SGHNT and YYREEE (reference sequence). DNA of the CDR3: TGTGCCAGCAGGGAGAGCTTATCATATGGCTACACCTTC. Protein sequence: CASRESLSYGYTF.

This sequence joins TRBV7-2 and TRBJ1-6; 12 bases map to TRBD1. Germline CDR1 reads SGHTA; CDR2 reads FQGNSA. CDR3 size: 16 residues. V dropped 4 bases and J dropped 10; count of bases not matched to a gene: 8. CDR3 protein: CASSYGTGGAGSPLHF. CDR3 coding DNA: TGTGCCAGCAGCTACGGGACAGGGGGCGCAGGATCACCCCTCCACTTT.

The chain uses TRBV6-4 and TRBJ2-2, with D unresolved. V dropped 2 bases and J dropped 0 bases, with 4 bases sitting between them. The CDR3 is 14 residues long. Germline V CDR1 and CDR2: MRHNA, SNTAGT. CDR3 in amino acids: CASSDPSNTGELFF. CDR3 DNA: TGTGCCAGCAGTGACCCTTCGAACACCGGGGAGCTGTTTTTT.

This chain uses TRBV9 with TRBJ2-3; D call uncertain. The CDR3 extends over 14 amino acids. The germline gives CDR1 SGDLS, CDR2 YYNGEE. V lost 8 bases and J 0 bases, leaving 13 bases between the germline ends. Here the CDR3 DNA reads TGTGCCAGTAAACAGAGCTCTAGCACAGATACGCAGTATTTT. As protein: CASKQSSSTDTQYF. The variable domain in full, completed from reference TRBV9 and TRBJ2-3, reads DSGVTQTPKHLITATGQRVTLRCSPRSGDLSVYWYQQSLDQGLQFLIQYYNGEERAKGNILERFSAQQFPDLHSELNLSSLELGDSALYFCASKQSSSTDTQYFGPGTRLTVL.

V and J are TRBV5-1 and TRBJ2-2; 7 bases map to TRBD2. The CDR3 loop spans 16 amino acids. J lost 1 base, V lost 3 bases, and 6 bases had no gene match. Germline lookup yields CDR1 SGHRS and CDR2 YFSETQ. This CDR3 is CASSWHVAGNTGELFF. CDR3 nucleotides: TGCGCCAGCAGCTGGCATGTAGCGGGGAACACCGGGGAGCTGTTTTTT.

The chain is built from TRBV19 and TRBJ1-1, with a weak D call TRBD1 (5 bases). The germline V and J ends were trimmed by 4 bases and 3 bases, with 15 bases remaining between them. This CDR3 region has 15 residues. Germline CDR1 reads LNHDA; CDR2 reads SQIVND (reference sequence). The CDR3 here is CASSRSPAGDTEAFF. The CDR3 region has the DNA TGTGCCAGTAGTAGAAGCCCGGCGGGGGACACTGAAGCTTTCTTT.

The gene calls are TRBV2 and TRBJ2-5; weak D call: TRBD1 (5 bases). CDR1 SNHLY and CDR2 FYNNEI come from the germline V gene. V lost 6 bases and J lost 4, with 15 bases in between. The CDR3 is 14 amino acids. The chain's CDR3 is CASSPKGAGETQYF. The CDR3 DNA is TGTGCCAGCAGCCCGAAAGGGGCTGGAGAGACCCAGTACTTC.

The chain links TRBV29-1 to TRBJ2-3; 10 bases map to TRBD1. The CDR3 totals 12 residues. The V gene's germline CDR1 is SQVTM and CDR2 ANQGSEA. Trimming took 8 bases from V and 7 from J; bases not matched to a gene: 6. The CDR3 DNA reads TGCAGCTATGGGACAGGGGAGTATACGCAGTATTTT. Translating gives CSYGTGEYTQYF.

The CDR3 DNA reads as TGTGCCAGCAGTGCTCAGGGGGTTGCTAATGAAAAACTGTTTTTT. Translated, it gives CASSAQGVANEKLFF. The chain recombines TRBV2 with TRBJ1-4; 7 bases are a match to TRBD1. Looked up from germline, CDR1 is SNHLY and CDR2 is FYNNEI. The CDR3 covers 15 residues. V dropped 4 bases and J dropped 3; count of bases not matched to a gene: 5.

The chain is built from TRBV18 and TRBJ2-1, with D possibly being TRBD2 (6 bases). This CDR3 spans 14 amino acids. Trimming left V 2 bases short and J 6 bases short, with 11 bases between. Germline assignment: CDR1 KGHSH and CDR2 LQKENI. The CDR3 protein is CASSPGTGSNEQFF. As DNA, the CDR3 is TGTGCCAGCTCACCAGGGACTGGGTCCAATGAGCAGTTCTTC. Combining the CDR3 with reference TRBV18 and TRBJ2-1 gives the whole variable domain NAGVMQNPRHLVRRRGQEARLRCSPMKGHSHVYWYRQLPEEGLKFMVYLQKENIIDESGMPKERFSAEFPKEGPSILRIQQVVRGDSAAYFCASSPGTGSNEQFFGPGTRLTVL.

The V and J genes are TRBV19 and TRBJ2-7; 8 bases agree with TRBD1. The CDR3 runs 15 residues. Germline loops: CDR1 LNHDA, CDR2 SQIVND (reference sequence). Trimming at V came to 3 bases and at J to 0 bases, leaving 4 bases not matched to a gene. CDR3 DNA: TGTGCCAGTAGTATTCACGACAGGGGCTCCTACGAGCAGTACTTC. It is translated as CASSIHDRGSYEQYF.

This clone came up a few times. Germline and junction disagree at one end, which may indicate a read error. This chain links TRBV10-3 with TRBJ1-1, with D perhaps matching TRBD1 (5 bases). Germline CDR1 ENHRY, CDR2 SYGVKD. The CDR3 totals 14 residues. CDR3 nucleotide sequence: TGTGCCATCAATGAGCAGGGCGCGAACACTGAAGCTTTCTTT. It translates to CAINEQGANTEAFF.

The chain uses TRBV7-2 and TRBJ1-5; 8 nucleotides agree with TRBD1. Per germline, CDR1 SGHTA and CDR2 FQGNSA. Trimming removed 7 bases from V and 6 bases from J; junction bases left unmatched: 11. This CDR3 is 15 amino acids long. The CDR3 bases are TGTGCCAGCAACCCAGGGGGCAGGGGAGCTCAGCCCCAGCATTTT. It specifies CASNPGGRGAQPQHF.

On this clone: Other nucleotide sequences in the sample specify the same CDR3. Here the CDR3 reads CASSSRTGGFNQPQHF. The CDR3 bases are TGTGCCAGTAGTTCCAGGACAGGGGGTTTCAATCAGCCCCAGCATTTT. The genes are TRBV19 and TRBJ1-5; 10 nucleotides line up with TRBD1. V shed 5 bases and J 3 bases; nucleotides not matched to a gene: 7. Germline V gene data show CDR1 as LNHDA and CDR2 as SQIVND (reference sequence). This CDR3 spans 16 amino acids.

CDR3 protein: CASSLGSGQGLNEQYF. The CDR3 nucleotides are TGTGCCAGCAGCTTGGGATCGGGACAGGGTCTAAACGAGCAGTACTTC. The V call is TRBV5-4, the J call TRBJ2-7; 9 bases fit TRBD1. V lost 0 bases, J lost 5 bases, and 9 bases stayed unmatched. CDR3 size: 16 residues. The germline V gene has CDR1 SGHNT and CDR2 YYREEE (reference sequence).

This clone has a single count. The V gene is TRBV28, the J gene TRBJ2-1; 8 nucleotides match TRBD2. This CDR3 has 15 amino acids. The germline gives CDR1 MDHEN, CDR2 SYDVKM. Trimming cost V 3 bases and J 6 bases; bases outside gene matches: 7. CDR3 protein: CASSLSRGGFNEQFF. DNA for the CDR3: TGTGCCAGCAGTTTGTCTCGGGGGGGGTTCAATGAGCAGTTCTTC.

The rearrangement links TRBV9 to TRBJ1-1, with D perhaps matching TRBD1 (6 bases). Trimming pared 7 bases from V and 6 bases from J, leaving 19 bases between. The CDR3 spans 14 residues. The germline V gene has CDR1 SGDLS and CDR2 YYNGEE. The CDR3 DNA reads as TGTGCCAGCTCCCGGGGCGGGGGCCACGCTGAAGCTTTCTTT. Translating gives CASSRGGGHAEAFF.

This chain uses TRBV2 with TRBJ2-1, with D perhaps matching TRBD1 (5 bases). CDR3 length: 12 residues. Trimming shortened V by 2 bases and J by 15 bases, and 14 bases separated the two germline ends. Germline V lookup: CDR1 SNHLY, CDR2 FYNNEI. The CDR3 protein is CASSESSRGPFF. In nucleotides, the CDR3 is TGTGCCAGCAGTGAATCCAGTAGGGGTCCGTTCTTC.

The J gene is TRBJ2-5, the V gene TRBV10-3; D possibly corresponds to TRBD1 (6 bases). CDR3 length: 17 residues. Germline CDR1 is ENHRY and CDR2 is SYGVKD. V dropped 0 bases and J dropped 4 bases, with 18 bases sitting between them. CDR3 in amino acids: CAISESVLMGARETQYF. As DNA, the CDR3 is TGTGCCATCAGTGAGTCCGTGTTGATGGGGGCACGAGAGACCCAGTACTTC.